The 20 T cell receptor beta chains given below trace back to one sample, sequenced in a study of cytomegalovirus exposure and HLA in healthy donors. Produced via immunoSEQ multiplex PCR; TCRdb's table is partial and in-frame only. This sample has fewer than 250,000 clones, with roughly 84% found just once. Sequenced: PBMCs. These TCRs come from a woman aged 18-30 years in good health and CMV-seropositive.

This CDR3 is CASSPRLAGGGTDTQYF. CDR3 in DNA: TGTGCCAGCAGCCCTAGACTAGCGGGAGGTGGCACAGATACGCAGTATTTT. The chain combines TRBV7-9 with TRBJ2-3; TRBD2 agrees at 13 bases. CDR3 length: 17 residues. The ends lost 5 bases at V and 1 base at J; junction bases unmatched: 6. Germline V lookup: CDR1 SEHNR, CDR2 FQNEAQ (reference sequence).

The V gene is TRBV28, the J gene TRBJ1-1; tentatively, D is TRBD1 (5 bases). Germline CDR1 is MDHEN and CDR2 is SYDVKM. CDR3 length equals 15 residues. V lost 1 base, J lost 1 base, and 10 bases lay in between. CDR3 sequence reads: CASSLLVQGNTEAFF. The CDR3 DNA reads as TGTGCCAGCAGTTTATTGGTGCAGGGGAACACTGAAGCTTTCTTT.

The rearrangement joins TRBV2 to TRBJ1-1, with D possibly being TRBD1 (6 bases). The CDR3 runs to 15 residues. Per the germline V gene, CDR1 is SNHLY and CDR2 is FYNNEI. Trimming removed 5 bases at V and 3 bases at J, with 16 bases between. DNA of the CDR3: TGTGCCAGCAGTCCATGGACAGCGGGGGACACTGAAGCTTTCTTT. Protein product: CASSPWTAGDTEAFF.

V gene TRBV28 combines with J gene TRBJ2-2, with 12 bases that match TRBD2. Losses at the gene ends were 4 bases for V and 5 bases for J; bases not matched to a gene: 8. CDR1 is MDHEN, CDR2 SYDVKM, per germline. The CDR3 length is 17 residues. CDR3 region: CASSSPGLAGITGELFF. The DNA for the CDR3 is TGTGCCAGCAGTTCCCCCGGACTAGCGGGAATAACCGGGGAGCTGTTTTTT.

This chain links TRBV5-4 with TRBJ2-7; TRBD1 matches at 7 bases. With V trimmed by 1 base and J by 2 bases, 6 bases remained unmatched. The CDR3 is 15 residues long. Germline CDR1 is SGHNT and CDR2 is YYREEE (reference sequence). The CDR3 is CASSLLPGQTYEQYF. As DNA, the CDR3 is TGTGCCAGCAGCTTGTTGCCGGGACAGACCTACGAGCAGTACTTC.

The V call is TRBV6-5, the J call TRBJ2-3, with 7 bases that match TRBD2. The germline CDR1 and CDR2 sequences are MNHEY and SVGAGI. The ends lost 4 bases at V and 2 bases at J; junction bases unmatched: 6. The CDR3 is made up of 15 amino acids. CDR3 region: CASSLSGTSTDTQYF. The CDR3 region has the DNA TGTGCCAGCAGTTTAAGCGGGACCTCCACAGATACGCAGTATTTT.

The rearrangement links TRBV28 to TRBJ1-1; D is perhaps TRBD1 (5 bases). The V end lost 5 bases, the J end lost 5 bases, and 18 bases lay between the germline ends. The CDR3 runs to 15 residues. The germline V gene has CDR1 MDHEN and CDR2 SYDVKM. The CDR3 nucleotides are TGTGCCAGCAGTACACCACAGGACTACTATACTGAAGCTTTCTTT. The encoded protein is CASSTPQDYYTEAFF.

V is TRBV7-9 and J is TRBJ2-2; TRBD1 matches 11 bases. The CDR3 spans 16 residues. Germline-derived CDR1 and CDR2 are SEHNR and FQNEAQ (reference sequence). Trimming cost V 5 bases and J 0 bases; bases outside gene matches: 2. CDR3 DNA sequence: TGTGCCAGCAGCAGGGGACAGGGGGCGAACACCGGGGAGCTGTTTTTT. The encoded protein is CASSRGQGANTGELFF.

The DNA of the CDR3 is TGTGCCAGCAGTGGACGGGGAGGTTTGAACACCGGGGAGCTGTTTTTT. The encoded protein is CASSGRGGLNTGELFF. The chain employs TRBV2 and TRBJ2-2; possible D gene TRBD2, 6 bases. This CDR3 is 16 amino acids long. The germline CDR1 and CDR2 sequences are SNHLY and FYNNEI. V lost 4 bases and J lost 1, with 13 bases in between.

This clone was detected only a few times. The chain is built from TRBV28 and TRBJ1-2; possible D gene TRBD1, 5 bases. V was pared by 5 bases and J by 6 bases, with 19 bases between. From germline, CDR1 is MDHEN and CDR2 SYDVKM. There are 15 residues in the CDR3. The CDR3 DNA follows: TGTGCCAGCAGTATCCACATAGTGACAGACCATGGCTACACCTTC. It specifies CASSIHIVTDHGYTF.

The chain combines TRBV2 with TRBJ2-1; TRBD2 agrees at 7 bases. Germline values: CDR1 SNHLY, CDR2 FYNNEI. This CDR3 comprises 16 residues. The V and J ends lost 3 bases and 3 bases, in that order; junction bases with no gene match: 8. CDR3 bases: TGTGCCAGCAGTGATGCGGGAGAGGAGGTCTACAATGAGCAGTTCTTC. It specifies CASSDAGEEVYNEQFF.

This chain links TRBV7-9 with TRBJ2-2; TRBD2 matches 12 bases. Germline lookup yields CDR1 SEHNR and CDR2 FQNEAQ (reference sequence). The CDR3 sequence is 18 residues long. V shed 3 bases, J shed 1 base, and the junction held 6 bases outside the gene matches. In DNA form, the CDR3 reads TGTGCCAGCAGCTTGCCTAGCGGGAGGGCCATGAACACCGGGGAGCTGTTTTTT. Translation: CASSLPSGRAMNTGELFF.

V and J are TRBV29-1 and TRBJ2-2, with 7 positions matching TRBD1. This CDR3 is built from 14 residues. The germline gives CDR1 SQVTM, CDR2 ANQGSEA. V shed 6 bases, J shed 0 bases, and the junction held 4 bases outside the gene matches. The chain's CDR3 is CSVKGQSNTGELFF. Written as DNA, the CDR3 is TGCAGCGTGAAGGGACAGTCGAACACCGGGGAGCTGTTTTTT.

The CDR3 bases are TGTGCCAGCCATAATACAGGGGGCAGTGAGCAGTTCTTC. Its protein product is CASHNTGGSEQFF. The J gene is TRBJ2-1, the V gene TRBV7-9, with TRBD1 matching over 9 bases. The CDR3 contains 13 residues. The V segment lost 8 bases and the J segment 9 bases; nucleotides outside the gene matches: 8. Germline lookup yields CDR1 SEHNR and CDR2 FQNEAQ (reference sequence).

The genes are TRBV18 and TRBJ1-2; no clear D. V lost 3 bases, J lost 0 bases, and 8 bases lay in between. This CDR3 region has 14 residues. Germline V lookup: CDR1 KGHSH, CDR2 LQKENI. The CDR3 region has the DNA TGTGCCAGCTCACCTTTACAGACTAACTATGGCTACACCTTC. It translates to CASSPLQTNYGYTF.

The genes are TRBV20-1 and TRBJ2-4; 7 nucleotides agree with TRBD1. With V trimmed by 6 bases and J by 7 bases, 3 bases remained unmatched. The CDR3 length is 11 residues. Germline CDR1 reads DFQATT; CDR2 reads SNEGSKA (reference sequence). The CDR3 loop reads CSAADRNIQYF. CDR3 nucleotides: TGCAGTGCCGCGGACAGGAACATTCAGTACTTC.

The J gene is TRBJ1-1, the V gene TRBV27; a weak D match, TRBD1 (5 bases). V was shortened by 3 bases and J by 3 bases, with 14 bases between the two germline ends. Germline V gene sequence: CDR1 MNHEY, CDR2 SMNVEV (reference sequence). The CDR3 has 15 residues. In DNA form, the CDR3 reads TGTGCCAGCAGTTTGCGGGGCTACGGGGACACTGAAGCTTTCTTT. It codes for CASSLRGYGDTEAFF.

The gene calls are TRBV30 and TRBJ1-2, with 8 bases identical to TRBD1. With 5 bases clipped from V and 0 bases from J, the junction kept 11 bases outside the gene matches. The CDR3 length is 16 residues. CDR1 is GTSNPN and CDR2 is SVGIG in the germline V gene (reference sequence). CDR3 amino acids: CAWLTGQVASNYGYTF. Here the CDR3 DNA reads TGTGCCTGGTTAACGGGACAGGTTGCCTCTAACTATGGCTACACCTTC.

V usage is TRBV2 and J usage is TRBJ1-3; TRBD1 aligns across 9 bases. The CDR3 runs to 15 residues. Germline V CDR1 and CDR2: SNHLY, FYNNEI. After removal of 5 bases from V and 1 base from J, the junction contained 3 bases not matched to a gene. The CDR3 coding sequence is TGTGCCAGCAGTCCACAGGGGGCATCTGGAAACACCATATATTTT. Translation: CASSPQGASGNTIYF.

The chain employs TRBV9 and TRBJ2-1; 12 positions agree with TRBD2. CDR1 and CDR2 from the germline V gene are SGDLS and YYNGEE. Germline trimming cut 3 bases from V and 7 bases from J; bases unmatched to any gene: 14. The CDR3 is made up of 18 amino acids. The CDR3 region has the DNA TGTGCCAGCAGCGCCGGACTAGCGGGAACATCCCGGGGAAATGAGCAGTTCTTC. Its protein is CASSAGLAGTSRGNEQFF. Using reference TRBV9 and TRBJ2-1 for the parts outside the CDR3, the full variable domain is DSGVTQTPKHLITATGQRVTLRCSPRSGDLSVYWYQQSLDQGLQFLIQYYNGEERAKGNILERFSAQQFPDLHSELNLSSLELGDSALYFCASSAGLAGTSRGNEQFFGPGTRLTVL.